These T cell receptor beta chains were read from a single sample in a study of T-cell reconstitution after alpha-beta-depleted transplantation in children. TCRdb re-called the PCR reads with MiXCR, one entry per CDR3 protein. The sample carries under 750,000 distinct CDR3 sequences, more than 20% recorded once. The sequenced sample was PBMCs, mostly from graft donor cells, obtained 360 days after TCRalphabeta/CD19-depleted stem cell transplant. These TCRs come from a boy less than two years old who had a stem cell transplant for acute myeloid leukemia, so the T cells may come from the graft donor. Each CDR3 is given with its conserved first and last residue. Each record gives: V gene, D gene, clone size, J gene, CDR3 protein, CDR3 DNA. A D gene is named only where the DNA matches it firmly. Part of the rows lack a size; the others show once, few, many or a class for expanded clones.

>TRBV20-1|TRBD2|-|TRBJ2-3
CSAPGLAAGADTQYF
TGCAGTGCTCCAGGACTAGCGGCGGGGGCAGATACGCAGTATTTT
>TRBV21-1|-|-|TRBJ1-3
CASSHREVDGNTIYF
TGTGCCAGCAGCCATAGGGAGGTTGATGGAAACACCATATATTTT
>TRBV5-5|TRBD1|-|TRBJ1-6
CASRFTGDNSPLHF
TGTGCCAGCAGATTCACAGGGGATAATTCACCCCTCCACTTT
>TRBV25-1|TRBD1|-|TRBJ2-2
CASSGGQDPGELFF
TGTGCCAGCAGTGGAGGACAGGATCCCGGGGAGCTGTTTTTT
>TRBV5-1|-|many|TRBJ1-2
CASSQVEGSYGYTF
TGCGCCAGCAGCCAGGTTGAGGGATCCTATGGCTACACCTTC
>TRBV4-1|-|many|TRBJ2-1
CASSQDTGRTYNEQFF
TGCGCCAGCAGCCAAGATACGGGTCGGACTTACAATGAGCAGTTCTTC
>TRBV28|TRBD1|many|TRBJ2-4
CASSFNYPTDRDRGHLAKNIQYF
TGTGCCAGCAGTTTTAACTACCCAACGGACCGGGACAGGGGACACCTAGCCAAAAACATTCAGTACTTC
>TRBV7-8|-|few|TRBJ1-3
CASSLSDSGNTIYF
TGTGCCAGCAGCTTATCAGACTCTGGAAACACCATATATTTT
>TRBV29-1|-|once|TRBJ2-5
CSVSHPGFQETQYF
TGCAGCGTTTCACACCCCGGGTTCCAAGAGACCCAGTACTTC
>TRBV11-2|-|-|TRBJ2-1
CASRRGLNEQFF
TGTGCCAGCAGAAGAGGCCTCAATGAGCAGTTCTTC
>TRBV15|TRBD2|-|TRBJ2-1
CATRGRAGAYNEQFF
TGTGCCACCAGGGGCCGGGCGGGGGCCTACAATGAGCAGTTCTTC
>TRBV7-2|TRBD1|few|TRBJ1-4
CASSSGTAEKLFF
TGTGCCAGCAGCTCCGGGACAGCTGAAAAACTGTTTTTT
>TRBV6-5|-|-|TRBJ2-7
CASSYSGQNSYEQYF
TGTGCCAGCAGTTACTCCGGCCAGAACTCCTACGAGCAGTACTTC
>TRBV25-1|-|-|TRBJ2-2
CASSARGFANTGELFF
TGTGCCAGCAGTGCCCGGGGGTTCGCGAACACCGGGGAGCTGTTTTTT
>TRBV4-3|TRBD2|-|TRBJ2-5
CASSQEGGSETQYF
TGCGCCAGCAGCCAAGAGGGGGGGAGCGAGACCCAGTACTTC
>TRBV12-3/TRBV12-4|-|many|TRBJ1-3
CASSRRQYLSGNTIYF
TGTGCCAGCAGCCGACGACAGTACCTCTCTGGAAACACCATATATTTT
>TRBV12-3/TRBV12-4|-|-|TRBJ1-2
CASSFKDGYTF
TGTGCCAGCAGTTTCAAGGACGGCTACACCTTC
>TRBV5-5|-|few|TRBJ2-1
CASSLLRTAYNEQFF
TGTGCCAGCAGCTTACTCCGGACGGCATACAATGAGCAGTTCTTC
>TRBV20-1|-|few|TRBJ2-7
CSATHTSTAREQYF
TGCAGTGCTACCCACACTTCGACAGCCCGGGAGCAGTACTTC
>TRBV29-1|TRBD2|many|TRBJ2-2
CSVEGLAGTGELFF
TGCAGCGTTGAAGGTCTAGCGGGGACCGGGGAGCTGTTTTTT
>TRBV5-1|-|-|TRBJ2-5
CASSLVDFQETQYF
TGCGCCAGCAGCTTGGTCGACTTCCAAGAGACCCAGTACTTC
>TRBV29-1|-|few|TRBJ1-2
CSVERGQGDGYTF
TGCAGCGTTGAAAGGGGTCAGGGAGACGGCTACACCTTC
>TRBV18|-|-|TRBJ1-1
CASSPVRQFYMNTEAFF
TGTGCCAGCTCACCGGTGCGGCAGTTCTATATGAACACTGAAGCTTTCTTT
>TRBV20-1|-|-|TRBJ1-3
CSARSSSGNTIYF
TGCAGTGCTAGATCGTCCTCTGGAAACACCATATATTTT
>TRBV7-9|-|many|TRBJ2-3
CASSRTADTQYF
TGTGCCAGCAGCCGGACAGCTGATACGCAGTATTTT
>TRBV12-3/TRBV12-4|-|few|TRBJ2-1
CASTQEDFPYNEQFF
TGTGCCAGCACCCAAGAGGACTTCCCATACAATGAGCAGTTCTTC
>TRBV10-3|-|-|TRBJ1-1
CAISEVAGARDTEAFF
TGTGCCATCAGTGAGGTGGCCGGGGCGAGGGACACTGAAGCTTTCTTT
>TRBV15|-|few|TRBJ1-5
CATSRARLQPQHF
TGTGCCACCAGCAGAGCAAGGCTGCAGCCCCAGCATTTT